These 30 T cell receptor beta chains originate from one sample sequenced in a study of blood T cell repertoires in COVID-19. Assay: immunoSEQ multiplex PCR; the TCRdb copy retains only in-frame clones and omits some. The sample records about 72,000 clones, roughly nine tenths being singletons. Input material: peripheral blood. These receptors were taken from a human donor in a cohort sampled during active COVID-19.

The chain carries TRBV10-3 and TRBJ2-7; TRBD1 matches at 7 bases. The CDR3 is 15 amino acids. Germline V lookup: CDR1 ENHRY, CDR2 SYGVKD. The J segment lost 4 bases and the V segment lost 2 bases, leaving 8 bases of the junction unmatched. This CDR3 is CAISEGTGVFYEQYF. In DNA form, the CDR3 reads TGTGCCATCAGTGAGGGAACAGGGGTCTTTTACGAGCAGTACTTC.

The genes are TRBV4-1 and TRBJ1-4, with 9 bases fitting TRBD1. Germline loops: CDR1 MGHRA, CDR2 YSYEKL. V lost 7 bases to trimming and J lost 7 bases; unmatched junction nucleotides: 13. The CDR3 totals 16 residues. The CDR3 protein is CASTSGTGNGGEKLFF. The DNA of the CDR3 is TGCGCCAGCACTTCCGGGACAGGGAACGGAGGTGAAAAACTGTTTTTT.

The rearrangement links TRBV7-3 to TRBJ2-1; tentative D call: TRBD1 (6 bases). This CDR3 spans 17 amino acids. Germline assignment: CDR1 SGHTA and CDR2 FQGTGA. The ends were cut back, 2 bases at V and 0 bases at J, with 14 bases in the middle. The CDR3, as DNA: TGTGCCAGCAGCTTATACGGACAGTCGAGCTCCTACAATGAGCAGTTCTTC. Encoded protein: CASSLYGQSSSYNEQFF. Drawing the rest from reference TRBV7-3 and TRBJ2-1, the complete variable domain is GAGVSQTPSNKVTEKGKYVELRCDPISGHTALYWYRQSLGQGPEFLIYFQGTGAADDSGLPNDRFFAVRPEGSVSTLKIQRTERGDSAVYLCASSLYGQSSSYNEQFFGPGTRLTVL.

This chain connects TRBV13 to TRBJ2-1, with 7 bases fitting TRBD2. The CDR3 extends over 14 amino acids. V lost 2 bases, J lost 6 bases, and 4 bases stayed unmatched. CDR1 and CDR2 (germline): PRHDT, FYEKMQ (reference sequence). The CDR3 region is CASSLSLALNEQFF. In DNA, the CDR3 is TGTGCCAGCAGCTTATCACTAGCGCTCAATGAGCAGTTCTTC.

This CDR3 reads CASSTGGGGKTQYF. The CDR3 nucleotides are TGTGCCAGCAGTACCGGGGGGGGCGGGAAGACCCAGTACTTC. The J gene is TRBJ2-5, the V gene TRBV6-6; TRBD2 aligns across 8 bases. The CDR3 runs 14 residues. The ends lost 5 bases at V and 6 bases at J; junction bases unmatched: 8. Germline V gene lookup returns CDR1 MNHNY and CDR2 SVGAGI (reference sequence).

This CDR3 reads CASSRGTVYNEQFF. CDR3 DNA sequence: TGTGCCAGCAGCCGAGGGACAGTCTACAATGAGCAGTTCTTC. The chain couples TRBV14 to TRBJ2-1; 7 bases line up with TRBD1. With V trimmed by 4 bases and J by 3 bases, 3 bases remained unmatched. This CDR3 is 14 amino acids long. Germline V CDR1 and CDR2: SGHDN, FVKESK.

This clone has a handful of counts. The rearrangement joins TRBV18 to TRBJ2-3, with D unresolved. The V gene lost 3 bases and the J gene lost 1 base, with 14 bases spanning the gap. This CDR3 has 16 amino acids. Germline-derived CDR1 and CDR2 are KGHSH and LQKENI. Here the CDR3 DNA reads TGTGCCAGCTCACCGAACCGGAGTCTCCGCACAGATACGCAGTATTTT. It encodes CASSPNRSLRTDTQYF.

The chain combines TRBV15 with TRBJ2-5, with 7 nucleotides matching TRBD2. The germline V gene encodes CDR1 LNHNV and CDR2 YYDKDF (reference sequence). The CDR3 is 15 residues long. Losses at the gene ends were 0 bases for V and 5 bases for J; bases not matched to a gene: 6. Here the CDR3 reads CATSRDGTTIETQYF. CDR3 sequence (DNA): TGTGCCACCAGCAGAGATGGGACTACCATTGAGACCCAGTACTTC.

The CDR3 is CAISESLPGSEQYF. As DNA, the CDR3 is TGTGCCATCAGTGAGTCCCTCCCGGGGTCCGAGCAGTACTTC. The chain joins TRBV10-3 to TRBJ2-7; possibly TRBD2 for D (5 bases). Germline V gene sequence: CDR1 ENHRY, CDR2 SYGVKD. Trimming pared 0 bases from V and 6 bases from J, leaving 12 bases between. The CDR3 runs to 14 residues.

CDR3 in DNA: TGTGCCAGCAGCTCCCCCACAGGCCAGCTCTACGAGCAGTACTTC. Amino acid sequence: CASSSPTGQLYEQYF. J is TRBJ2-7 and V is TRBV11-2; D possibly corresponds to TRBD1 (5 bases). Germline V gene data show CDR1 as SGHAT and CDR2 as FQNNGV. V lost 4 bases and J lost 3, with 16 bases in between. There are 15 residues in the CDR3.

The chain carries TRBV5-6 and TRBJ1-5; tentative D call: TRBD1 (5 bases). There are 16 residues in the CDR3. Trimming shortened V by 2 bases and J by 4 bases, and 16 bases separated the two germline ends. Germline CDR1 SGHDT, CDR2 YYEEEE. CDR3 DNA sequence: TGTGCCAGCAGCTTATCCGGGCGGGGGATTAATCAGCCCCAGCATTTT. Amino acids: CASSLSGRGINQPQHF.

V is TRBV5-1 and J is TRBJ2-2; D unclear. The germline CDR1 and CDR2 sequences are SGHRS and YFSETQ. This CDR3 is 15 amino acids long. V lost 0 bases to trimming and J lost 2 bases, with 8 bases between them. The CDR3 bases are TGCGCCAGCAGCTTGGCCCAACTAAACACCGGGGAGCTGTTTTTT. Translating gives CASSLAQLNTGELFF.

This clone was recorded once. The chain carries TRBV28 and TRBJ1-5; D unresolved. Germline V gene data show CDR1 as MDHEN and CDR2 as SYDVKM. V shed 4 bases and J shed 2 bases, with 12 bases lying between them. There are 15 residues in the CDR3. The DNA for the CDR3 is TGTGCCAGCAGTTCGTTGGGAGATGGCAATCAGCCCCAGCATTTT. This translates into CASSSLGDGNQPQHF.

CDR3 sequence reads: CASSQGTGGGIYNEQFF. As DNA, the CDR3 is TGCGCCAGCAGCCAAGGTACGGGAGGGGGGATTTACAATGAGCAGTTCTTC. This rearrangement joins TRBV4-3 to TRBJ2-1; 8 nucleotides line up with TRBD2. The CDR3 is made up of 17 amino acids. The V segment lost 1 base and the J segment 4 bases; nucleotides outside the gene matches: 9. Germline V gene lookup returns CDR1 LGHNA and CDR2 YSLEER.

The J gene is TRBJ2-2, the V gene TRBV7-2; 7 bases are shared with TRBD2. The CDR3 has 15 amino acids. Germline CDR1 is SGHTA and CDR2 is FQGNSA. The trim removed 5 bases at V and 1 base at J, leaving 4 bases unmatched. The CDR3 sequence is CASSLSGKNTGELFF. The CDR3 nucleotides read TGTGCCAGCAGCCTCAGCGGGAAGAACACCGGGGAGCTGTTTTTT.

The J gene is TRBJ2-7, the V gene TRBV27; perhaps TRBD1 as D (6 bases). V gave up 4 bases and J gave up 3 bases, with 10 bases separating them. The germline V gene encodes CDR1 MNHEY and CDR2 SMNVEV (reference sequence). CDR3 length equals 13 residues. The CDR3 region is CASSWGQSYEQYF. The CDR3 coding sequence is TGTGCCAGCAGTTGGGGGCAGAGCTACGAGCAGTACTTC.

The chain uses TRBV5-1 and TRBJ2-7, with D perhaps TRBD1 (6 bases). With 2 bases removed from V and 4 bases from J, the gap between germline ends came to 10 bases. The CDR3 covers 13 residues. CDR1 and CDR2 from the germline V gene are SGHRS and YFSETQ. DNA for the CDR3: TGCGCCAGCAGCTTTAGCAGGGGATACGAGCAGTACTTC. Residues: CASSFSRGYEQYF.

The chain carries TRBV4-1 and TRBJ1-5; no firm D call. Germline CDR1 is MGHRA and CDR2 is YSYEKL. The V end lost 4 bases, the J end lost 6 bases, and 16 bases lay between the germline ends. This CDR3 has 15 amino acids. CDR3 region: CASSRPGEEAQPQHF. CDR3 sequence (DNA): TGCGCCAGCAGCCGCCCAGGAGAGGAGGCTCAGCCCCAGCATTTT.

The rearrangement uses TRBV27 and TRBJ2-3, with TRBD1 as a possible D gene (6 bases). This CDR3 is built from 15 residues. Germline V gene sequence: CDR1 MNHEY, CDR2 SMNVEV (reference sequence). Trimming removed 5 bases at V and 1 base at J, with 13 bases between. In DNA form, the CDR3 reads TGTGCCAGCAGTCCCCGACAGGCCCGCACAGATACGCAGTATTTT. This sequence encodes CASSPRQARTDTQYF.

J is TRBJ2-1 and V is TRBV19; the match to TRBD2 covers 7 bases. J lost 0 bases, V lost 4 bases, and 9 bases had no gene match. CDR1 and CDR2 from the germline V gene are LNHDA and SQIVND (reference sequence). The CDR3 loop spans 17 amino acids. CDR3 DNA: TGTGCCAGTAGTACCCTCGAAGCGGGGAGCTCCTACAATGAGCAGTTCTTC. It specifies CASSTLEAGSSYNEQFF.

The J gene is TRBJ2-1, the V gene TRBV10-1, with 8 nucleotides matching TRBD2. The CDR3 is 16 residues long. CDR1 and CDR2 from the germline V gene are WNHNN and SYGVQD (reference sequence). With 1 base clipped from V and 7 bases from J, the junction kept 9 bases outside the gene matches. The CDR3 protein is CASSELAGRVTNEQFF. Here the CDR3 DNA reads TGCGCCAGCAGTGAGTTAGCCGGGAGGGTTACGAATGAGCAGTTCTTC.

V and J are TRBV2 and TRBJ1-6; the match to TRBD1 covers 7 bases. V lost 5 bases to trimming and J lost 10 bases; unmatched junction nucleotides: 14. Looked up from germline, CDR1 is SNHLY and CDR2 is FYNNEI. This CDR3 comprises 16 residues. The CDR3 bases are TGTGCCAGCAGTTTGTTAAGTGACAGGGCCAAGTCACCCCTCCACTTT. It yields the protein CASSLLSDRAKSPLHF. The full variable domain, its missing parts supplied by reference TRBV2 and TRBJ1-6, is EPEVTQTPSHQVTQMGQEVILRCVPISNHLYFYWYRQILGQKVEFLVSFYNNEISEKSEIFDDQFSVERPDGSNFTLKIRSTKLEDSAMYFCASSLLSDRAKSPLHFGNGTRLTVT.

This clone came up a few times. The same CDR3 arises from other DNA sequences in this sample as well. CDR3 DNA sequence: TGTGCCTGGAGTGCGGGACAAGATAATTCACCCCTCCACTTT. As protein: CAWSAGQDNSPLHF. The genes are TRBV30 and TRBJ1-6; TRBD1 might be the D (6 bases). Per the germline V gene, CDR1 is GTSNPN and CDR2 is SVGIG (reference sequence). The CDR3 runs 14 residues. V was pared by 1 base and J by 5 bases, with 9 bases between.

The chain employs TRBV5-4 and TRBJ2-4; TRBD2 agrees at 10 bases. V lost 4 bases to trimming and J lost 5 bases; unmatched junction nucleotides: 6. Germline assignment: CDR1 SGHNT and CDR2 YYREEE (reference sequence). This CDR3 has 15 amino acids. The CDR3 loop is CASSITSGTENIQYF. The CDR3 DNA is TGTGCCAGCAGCATTACTAGCGGGACCGAAAACATTCAGTACTTC.

V usage is TRBV5-8 and J usage is TRBJ1-3; D perhaps matches TRBD1 (6 bases). CDR1 and CDR2 from the germline V gene are SGHTS and YDEGEE. The V end was cut by 1 base, the J end by 5 bases, with 10 bases between. This CDR3 comprises 14 residues. The CDR3 loop reads CASSLTGWRNTIYF. In DNA form, the CDR3 reads TGTGCCAGCAGCTTGACAGGGTGGCGAAACACCATATATTTT.

The V and J genes are TRBV28 and TRBJ1-2, with D unresolved. Germline V gives CDR1 MDHEN, CDR2 SYDVKM. The CDR3 has 14 residues. The germline V and J ends were trimmed by 4 bases and 5 bases, with 14 bases remaining between them. This CDR3 reads CASSSRGNPYGYTF. In DNA form, the CDR3 reads TGTGCCAGCAGTTCCCGCGGGAATCCGTATGGCTACACCTTC.

Here the CDR3 DNA reads TGTGCCAGCAGCCTGCACAGAGAAGAGACCCAGTACTTC. It is translated as CASSLHREETQYF. V and J are TRBV7-2 and TRBJ2-5; no clear D gene. In germline, CDR1 is SGHTA, CDR2 FQGNSA. V was clipped by 5 bases and J by 3 bases, with 10 bases between them. This CDR3 has 13 residues.

The chain combines TRBV27 with TRBJ1-2; 9 nucleotides match TRBD1. V lost 5 bases, J lost 5 bases, and 12 bases stayed unmatched. This CDR3 has 16 amino acids. Germline V gene data show CDR1 as MNHEY and CDR2 as SMNVEV (reference sequence). The CDR3: CASSRAKTGTGYGYTF. The DNA of the CDR3 is TGTGCCAGCAGTCGCGCAAAAACCGGGACAGGGTATGGCTACACCTTC.

CDR3 residues: CASSLSGPTGELFF. The CDR3 DNA reads as TGTGCCAGCAGCTTAAGTGGGCCCACCGGGGAGCTGTTTTTT. V and J are TRBV11-3 and TRBJ2-2; D gene unclear. V shed 2 bases and J shed 4 bases, with 8 bases lying between them. The CDR3 spans 14 residues. From germline, CDR1 is SGHNT and CDR2 YENEEA.

A word on this clone: Other nucleotide sequences from this sample produce the same CDR3. The chain uses TRBV19 and TRBJ1-2; 7 bases agree with TRBD1. This CDR3 region has 13 residues. V dropped 5 bases and J dropped 3; count of bases not matched to a gene: 3. Germline V gene lookup returns CDR1 LNHDA and CDR2 SQIVND (reference sequence). The CDR3, as DNA: TGTGCCAGTAGTCCCGGGACAGACTATGGCTACACCTTC. This sequence encodes CASSPGTDYGYTF.